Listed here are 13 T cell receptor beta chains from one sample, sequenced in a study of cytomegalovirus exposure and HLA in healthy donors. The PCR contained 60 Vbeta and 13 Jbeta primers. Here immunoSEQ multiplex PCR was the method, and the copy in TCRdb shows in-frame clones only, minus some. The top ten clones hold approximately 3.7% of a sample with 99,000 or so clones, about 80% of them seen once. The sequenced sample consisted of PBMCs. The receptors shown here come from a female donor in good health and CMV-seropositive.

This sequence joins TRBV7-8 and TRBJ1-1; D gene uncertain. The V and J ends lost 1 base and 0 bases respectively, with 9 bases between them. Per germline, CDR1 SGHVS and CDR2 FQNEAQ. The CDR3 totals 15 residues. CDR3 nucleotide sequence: TGTGCCAGCAGCTTAGGGCAGGCTGTGAACACTGAAGCTTTCTTT. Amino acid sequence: CASSLGQAVNTEAFF.

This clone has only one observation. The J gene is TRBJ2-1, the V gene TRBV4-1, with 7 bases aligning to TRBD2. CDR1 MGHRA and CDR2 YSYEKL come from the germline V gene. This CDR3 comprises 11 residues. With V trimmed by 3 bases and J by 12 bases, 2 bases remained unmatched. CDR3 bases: TGCGCCAGCAGCCAGGGGGGGTCGCAGTTCTTC. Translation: CASSQGGSQFF.

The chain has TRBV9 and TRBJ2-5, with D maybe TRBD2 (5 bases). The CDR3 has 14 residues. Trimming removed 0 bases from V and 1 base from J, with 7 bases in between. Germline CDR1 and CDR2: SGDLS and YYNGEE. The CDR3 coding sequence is TGTGCCAGCAGCGTAGAGGACTCCCAAGAGACCCAGTACTTC. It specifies CASSVEDSQETQYF.

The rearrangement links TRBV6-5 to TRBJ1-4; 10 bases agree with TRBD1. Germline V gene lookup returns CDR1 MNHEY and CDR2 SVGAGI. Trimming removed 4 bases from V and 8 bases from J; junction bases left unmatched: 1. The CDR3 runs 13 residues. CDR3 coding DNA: TGTGCCAGCAGTTTGGGACAGGGGGAAAAACTGTTTTTT. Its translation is CASSLGQGEKLFF.

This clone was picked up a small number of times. The CDR3: CSAPPTSGSYNEQFF. For the CDR3, the DNA is TGCAGCGCCCCACCCACTAGCGGGAGTTACAATGAGCAGTTCTTC. The rearrangement joins TRBV29-1 to TRBJ2-1, with 11 bases lining up with TRBD2. This CDR3 is built from 15 residues. Germline V gives CDR1 SQVTM, CDR2 ANQGSEA. J gave up 4 bases and V 7 bases, and 9 bases lay outside the gene matches.

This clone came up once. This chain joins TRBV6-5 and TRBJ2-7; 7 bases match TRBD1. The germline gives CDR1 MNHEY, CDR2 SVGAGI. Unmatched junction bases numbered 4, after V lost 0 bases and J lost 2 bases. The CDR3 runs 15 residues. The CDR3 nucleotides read TGTGCCAGCAGTTACTCGACGGGACAGCCCTACGAGCAGTACTTC. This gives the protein CASSYSTGQPYEQYF.

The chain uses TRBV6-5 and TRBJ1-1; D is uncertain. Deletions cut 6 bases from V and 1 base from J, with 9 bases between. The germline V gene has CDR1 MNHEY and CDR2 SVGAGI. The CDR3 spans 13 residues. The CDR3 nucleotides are TGTGCCAGCAGAGCAGGTGGGAACACTGAAGCTTTCTTT. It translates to CASRAGGNTEAFF.

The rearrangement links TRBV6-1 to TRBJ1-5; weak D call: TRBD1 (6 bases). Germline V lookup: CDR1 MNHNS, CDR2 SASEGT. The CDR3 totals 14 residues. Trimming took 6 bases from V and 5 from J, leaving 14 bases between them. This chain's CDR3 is CASSSQGRYQPQHF. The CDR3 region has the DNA TGTGCCAGCAGCTCACAGGGACGTTATCAGCCCCAGCATTTT.

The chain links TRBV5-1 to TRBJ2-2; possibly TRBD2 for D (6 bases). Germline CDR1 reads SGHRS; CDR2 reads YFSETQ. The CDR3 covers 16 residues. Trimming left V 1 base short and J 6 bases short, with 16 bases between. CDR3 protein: CASSLYRETLAGELFF. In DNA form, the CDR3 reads TGCGCCAGCAGCTTGTATCGGGAGACTCTGGCCGGGGAGCTGTTTTTT.

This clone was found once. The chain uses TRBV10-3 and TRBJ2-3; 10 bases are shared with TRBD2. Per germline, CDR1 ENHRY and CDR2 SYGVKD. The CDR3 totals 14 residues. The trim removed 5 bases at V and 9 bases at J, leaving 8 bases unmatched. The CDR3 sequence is CAISQSGGAGTQYF. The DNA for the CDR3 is TGTGCCATCAGTCAAAGCGGGGGGGCGGGGACGCAGTATTTT.

The CDR3 loop is CASSMGGGQGPLSYEQYF. The CDR3 DNA reads TGTGCCAGTAGTATGGGGGGCGGACAGGGGCCTTTGTCCTACGAGCAGTACTTC. V gene TRBV19 combines with J gene TRBJ2-7, with 9 nucleotides matching TRBD1. This CDR3 spans 18 amino acids. Germline loops: CDR1 LNHDA, CDR2 SQIVND (reference sequence). V gave up 3 bases and J gave up 1 base; unmatched junction bases: 13.

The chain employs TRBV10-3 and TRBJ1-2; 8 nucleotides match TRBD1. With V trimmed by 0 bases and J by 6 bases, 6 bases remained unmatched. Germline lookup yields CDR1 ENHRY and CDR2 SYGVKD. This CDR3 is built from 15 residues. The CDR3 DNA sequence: TGTGCCATCAGTGAGTCGAACAGGGGGTTCGATGGCTACACCTTC. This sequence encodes CAISESNRGFDGYTF.

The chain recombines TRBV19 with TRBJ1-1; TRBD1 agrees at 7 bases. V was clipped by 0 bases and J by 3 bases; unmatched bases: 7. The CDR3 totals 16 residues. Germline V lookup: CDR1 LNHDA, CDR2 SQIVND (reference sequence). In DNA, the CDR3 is TGTGCCAGTAGTATAGAAGAGGGGGCGCGGGACACTGAAGCTTTCTTT. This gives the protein CASSIEEGARDTEAFF.